This T cell receptor beta chain was sequenced during a study of blood T cells in healthy people across ages. Study conclusions and caveats: CMV infection status of these donors was not known.

This CDR3 region has 15 residues. The trim removed 4 bases at V and 3 bases at J, leaving 6 bases unmatched. Germline assignment: CDR1 MNHNS and CDR2 SASEGT. Notes on this clonotype: Its specificity is unknown.

A J-beta primer mix and a sample-barcoded 5' primer were used in a second PCR of about 6 to 12 cycles. Each CDR3 protein is one row after TCRdb ran MiXCR on the 5' RACE reads. The table lists about 1.8 million distinct CDR3 sequences, about 50% of them singletons, with roughly 2.1% in the top ten. The source of this sequence is a middle-aged woman in good health. The genes are TRBV6-1 and TRBJ2-7; TRBD1 matches 10 bases. Material for sequencing was blood. This chain's CDR3 is CASSVGRTGGYEQYF. The DNA of the CDR3 is TGTGCCAGCAGTGTCGGTAGGACAGGGGGCTACGAGCAGTACTTC.